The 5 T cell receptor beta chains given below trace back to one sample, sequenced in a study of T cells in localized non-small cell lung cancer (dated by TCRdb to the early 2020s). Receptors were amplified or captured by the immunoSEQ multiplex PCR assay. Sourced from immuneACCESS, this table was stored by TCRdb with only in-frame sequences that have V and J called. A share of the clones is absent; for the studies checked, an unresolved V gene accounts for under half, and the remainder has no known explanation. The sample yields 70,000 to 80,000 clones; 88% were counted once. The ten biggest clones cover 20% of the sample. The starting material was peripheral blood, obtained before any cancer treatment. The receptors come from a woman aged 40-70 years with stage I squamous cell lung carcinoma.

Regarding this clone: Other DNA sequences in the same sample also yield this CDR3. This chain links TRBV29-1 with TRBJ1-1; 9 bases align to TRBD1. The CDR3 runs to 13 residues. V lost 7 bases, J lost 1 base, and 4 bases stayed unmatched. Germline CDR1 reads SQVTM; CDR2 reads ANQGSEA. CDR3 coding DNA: TGCAGCGCCTCGGGACAGGGGAACACTGAAGCTTTCTTT. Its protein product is CSASGQGNTEAFF.

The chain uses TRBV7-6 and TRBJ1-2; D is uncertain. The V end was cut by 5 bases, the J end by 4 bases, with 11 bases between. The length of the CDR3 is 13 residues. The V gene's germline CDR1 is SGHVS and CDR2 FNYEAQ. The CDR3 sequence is CASSPDPFYGYTF. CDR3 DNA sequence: TGTGCCAGCAGCCCGGACCCCTTCTATGGCTACACCTTC.

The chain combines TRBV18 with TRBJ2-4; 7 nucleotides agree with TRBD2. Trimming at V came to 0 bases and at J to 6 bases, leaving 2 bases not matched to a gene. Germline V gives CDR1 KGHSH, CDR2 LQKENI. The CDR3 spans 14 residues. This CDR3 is CASSPPGGRNIQYF. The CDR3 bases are TGTGCCAGCTCACCACCGGGGGGGAGAAACATTCAGTACTTC.

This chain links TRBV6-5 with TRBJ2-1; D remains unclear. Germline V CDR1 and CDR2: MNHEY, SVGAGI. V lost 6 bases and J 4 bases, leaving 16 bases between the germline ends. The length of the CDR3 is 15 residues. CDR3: CASSRVPPPYNEQFF. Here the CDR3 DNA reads TGTGCCAGCAGCCGGGTTCCGCCCCCATACAATGAGCAGTTCTTC.

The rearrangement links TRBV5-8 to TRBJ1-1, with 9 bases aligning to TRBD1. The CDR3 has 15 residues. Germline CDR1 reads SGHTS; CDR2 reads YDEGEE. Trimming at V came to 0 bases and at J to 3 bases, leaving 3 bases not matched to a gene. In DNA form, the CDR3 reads TGTGCCAGCAGCTTGGGACAGGGGGGGGACACTGAAGCTTTCTTT. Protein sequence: CASSLGQGGDTEAFF.